The clone carrying this TCR beta chain was found a few times. Using immunoSEQ multiplex PCR, the repertoire was profiled, and TCRdb retains in-frame clones only, with some absent. The sample yields about 1 million clones, approximately 76% seen once. This entry belongs to a study of shared clonotypes between healthy human individuals. Study overall: Plates per donor: three CD4 naive, three CD4 memory, two CD8 naive, one CD8 memory.

The CDR3 is 15 amino acids. Germline V CDR1 and CDR2: WSHSY, SAAADI. Trimming shortened V by 0 bases and J by 8 bases, and 16 bases separated the two germline ends. This sequence was found in a man aged 18 to 35 in good health. Specimen: memory CD4+ T cells sorted from blood. This sample's subset: CD45RA-negative fraction. V gene TRBV10-2 combines with J gene TRBJ1-2; D might be TRBD1 (5 bases). The CDR3 bases are TGCGCCAGCAGTGAGTCCGGGACCGCCTCTAAGGGCTACACCTTC. Encoded protein: CASSESGTASKGYTF.